This TCR beta chain is drawn from a study of Graves' ophthalmopathy and Graves' hyperthyroidism. Points from the study as a whole: A majority of expanded thyroid clonotypes exceeding 0.001 frequency were likewise present in blood. It was with roughly 71% sensitivity and around 72% specificity that the model predicted ophthalmopathy progression.

About this clonotype: The antigen remains unidentified.

Ophthalmopathy donors were characterized by moderate-to-severe activity, CAS of at least 3, NOSPECS of at least 4, and duration under 3 months. The sequenced template was RNA, covering the TCR beta CDR3 region. Scientists carried out first-round RT-PCR using HTBI primers and then a second-round multiplex PCR. TCRdb re-derived calls from the multiplex PCR reads in MiXCR, one entry per CDR3 protein. The data contain about 210,000 distinct CDR3 sequences, 25% to 35% of them singletons. The V end lost 5 bases, the J end lost 0 bases, and 11 bases lay between the germline ends. The CDR3 is 15 residues long.

The receptor comes from a man aged 50 or older with Graves' ophthalmopathy. Material for sequencing was peripheral blood. The rearrangement uses TRBV12-3 or TRBV12-4 and TRBJ2-4, with D unclear. The CDR3 region is CASSEEVLAKNIQYF. For the CDR3, the DNA is TGTGCCAGCAGTGAAGAGGTTCTAGCCAAAAACATTCAGTACTTC.